This TCR beta chain came from a study of T cell responses to AZD1222 COVID-19 vaccine. On the study more broadly: Timing groups of about 4 and about 12 weeks for second doses were pooled.

Notes on the study in general: There were mostly white British donors and more females than males, and clonal diversity was possibly underestimated. Baseline seropositivity occurred in only a handful of AZD1222 recipients.

About this clone: Antigen unknown.

Trimming removed 3 bases at V and 5 bases at J, with 10 bases between. In germline, CDR1 is GTSNPN, CDR2 SVGIG (reference sequence). This CDR3 spans 12 amino acids. The table came from immunoSEQ multiplex PCR; TCRdb's copy has only in-frame clones and leaves some out. The repertoire holds over 95,000 clones, with roughly nine tenths as singletons. This TCR came from an adult in good health. The chain joins TRBV30 to TRBJ1-1; tentative D call: TRBD1 (5 bases). Sample: peripheral blood, taken on day 0 of AZD1222 vaccination. CDR3 region: CAWRGRVTEAFF. The CDR3 coding sequence is TGTGCCTGGAGGGGGCGGGTAACTGAAGCTTTCTTT.